This T cell receptor (beta chain) was captured by sequencing in a study of blood T cell repertoires in COVID-19. Sequencing used immunoSEQ multiplex PCR; TCRdb keeps in-frame clones, though not all of them. Of around 250,000 clones listed, around 90% are singletons. In germline, CDR1 is LGHDT, CDR2 YNNKEL (reference sequence). This CDR3 is 17 amino acids long. V dropped 1 base and J dropped 6; count of bases not matched to a gene: 6. This sequence originates from a woman aged 40 to 50 who had been exposed to COVID-19. The chain links TRBV3-1 (or the pseudogene TRBV3-2) to TRBJ2-2; 12 nucleotides line up with TRBD2. The specimen was PBMCs or T cells enriched from blood (not recorded which). The CDR3 nucleotides are TGTGCCAGCAGCCAAGTCGGGGGACTAGCGGGTCCCGGGGAGCTGTTTTTT. It codes for CASSQVGGLAGPGELFF.